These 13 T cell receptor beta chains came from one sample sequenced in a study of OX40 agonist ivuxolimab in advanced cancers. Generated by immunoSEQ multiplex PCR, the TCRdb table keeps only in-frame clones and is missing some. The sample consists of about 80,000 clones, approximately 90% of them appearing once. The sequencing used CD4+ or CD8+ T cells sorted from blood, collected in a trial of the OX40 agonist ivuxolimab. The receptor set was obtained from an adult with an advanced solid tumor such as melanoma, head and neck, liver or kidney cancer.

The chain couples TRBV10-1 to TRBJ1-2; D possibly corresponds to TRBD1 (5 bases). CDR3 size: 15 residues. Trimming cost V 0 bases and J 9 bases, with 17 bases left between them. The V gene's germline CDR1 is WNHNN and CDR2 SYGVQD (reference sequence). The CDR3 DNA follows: TGCGCCAGCAGTGAGTCGGCGCAGGGTTTGGGTTGCTACACCTTC. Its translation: CASSESAQGLGCYTF.

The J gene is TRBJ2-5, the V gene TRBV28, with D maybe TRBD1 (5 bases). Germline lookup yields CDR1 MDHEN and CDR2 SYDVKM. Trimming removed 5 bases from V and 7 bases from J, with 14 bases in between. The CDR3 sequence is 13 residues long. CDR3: CASSADRYGTQYF. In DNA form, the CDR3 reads TGTGCCAGCAGTGCCGACAGATACGGGACCCAGTACTTC.

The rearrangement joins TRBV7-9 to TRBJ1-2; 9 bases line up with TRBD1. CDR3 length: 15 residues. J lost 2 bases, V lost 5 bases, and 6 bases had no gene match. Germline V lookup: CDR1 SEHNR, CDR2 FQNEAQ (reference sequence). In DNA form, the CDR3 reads TGTGCCAGCAGCCCAAGACAGGGGGTGAACTATGGCTACACCTTC. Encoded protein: CASSPRQGVNYGYTF.

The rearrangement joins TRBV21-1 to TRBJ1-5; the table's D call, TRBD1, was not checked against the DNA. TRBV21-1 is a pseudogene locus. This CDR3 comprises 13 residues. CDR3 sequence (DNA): TGTGCCAGCACCCGACAGGGGGCGAAGCCCCAGCATTTT. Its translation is CASTRQGAKPQHF.

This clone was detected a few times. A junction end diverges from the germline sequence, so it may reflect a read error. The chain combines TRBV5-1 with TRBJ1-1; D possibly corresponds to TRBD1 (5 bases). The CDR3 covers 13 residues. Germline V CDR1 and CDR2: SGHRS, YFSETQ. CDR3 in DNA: TGCGCCAGCAGCTTGGAGGGGAACGCTGAAGCTTTCTTT. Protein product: CASSLEGNAEAFF.

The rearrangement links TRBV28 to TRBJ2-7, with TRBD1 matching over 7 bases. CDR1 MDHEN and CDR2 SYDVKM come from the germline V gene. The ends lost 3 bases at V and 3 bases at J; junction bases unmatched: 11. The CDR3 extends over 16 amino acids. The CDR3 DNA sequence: TGTGCCAGCAGTTTGGAATCAGGGGGTCTCCTCTACGAGCAGTACTTC. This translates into CASSLESGGLLYEQYF.

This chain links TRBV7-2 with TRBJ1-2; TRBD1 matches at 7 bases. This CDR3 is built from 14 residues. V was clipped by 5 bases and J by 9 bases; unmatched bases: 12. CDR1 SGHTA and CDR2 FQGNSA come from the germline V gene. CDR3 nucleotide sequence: TGTGCCAGCAGCCTCCGACAGGGCGTTGGGAGCTACACCTTC. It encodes CASSLRQGVGSYTF.

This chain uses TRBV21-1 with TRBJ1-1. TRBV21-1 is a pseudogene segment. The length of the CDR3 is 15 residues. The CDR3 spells CASSILVLGNTEAFF. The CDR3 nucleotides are TGTGCCAGCAGCATCTTGGTTCTGGGGAACACTGAAGCTTTCTTT.

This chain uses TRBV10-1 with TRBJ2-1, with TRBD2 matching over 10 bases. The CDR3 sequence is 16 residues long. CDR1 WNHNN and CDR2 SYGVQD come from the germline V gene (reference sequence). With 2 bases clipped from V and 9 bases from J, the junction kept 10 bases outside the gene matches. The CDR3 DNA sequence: TGCGCCAGCAGTGAGAGGGCTAGCGGGAGTGGGCTTGAGCAGTTCTTC. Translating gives CASSERASGSGLEQFF.

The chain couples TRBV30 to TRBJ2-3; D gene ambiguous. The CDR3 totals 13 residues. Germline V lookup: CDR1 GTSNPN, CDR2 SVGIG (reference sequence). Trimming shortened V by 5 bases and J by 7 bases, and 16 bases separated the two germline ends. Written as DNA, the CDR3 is TGTGCCTGGGCAAGACTGCCCATGCATACGCAGTATTTT. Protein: CAWARLPMHTQYF. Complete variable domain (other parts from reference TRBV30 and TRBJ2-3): SQTIHQWPATLVQPVGSPLSLECTVEGTSNPNLYWYRQAAGRGLQLLFYSVGIGQISSEVPQNLSASRPQDRQFILSSKKLLLSDSGFYLCAWARLPMHTQYFGPGTRLTVL.

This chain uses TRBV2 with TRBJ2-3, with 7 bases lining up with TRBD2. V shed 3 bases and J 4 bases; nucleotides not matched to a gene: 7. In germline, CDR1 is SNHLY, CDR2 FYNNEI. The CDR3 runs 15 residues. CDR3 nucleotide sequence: TGTGCCAGCAGTGAGAGGGGAGGGATCGCAGATACGCAGTATTTT. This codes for CASSERGGIADTQYF.

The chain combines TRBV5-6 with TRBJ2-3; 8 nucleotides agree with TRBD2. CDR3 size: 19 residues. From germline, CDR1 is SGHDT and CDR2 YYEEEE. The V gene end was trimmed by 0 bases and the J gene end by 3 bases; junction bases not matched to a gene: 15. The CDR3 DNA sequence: TGTGCCAGCAGCTTGGCCCTGACTAGCGCCGACTTAGGGACAGATACGCAGTATTTT. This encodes CASSLALTSADLGTDTQYF.

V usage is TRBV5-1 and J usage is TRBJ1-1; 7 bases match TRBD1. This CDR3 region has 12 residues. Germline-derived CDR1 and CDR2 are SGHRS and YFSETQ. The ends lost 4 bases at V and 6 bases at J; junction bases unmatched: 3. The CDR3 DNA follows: TGCGCCAGCAGCCAGGGGGTAGCTGAAGCTTTCTTT. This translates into CASSQGVAEAFF.